A selection of T cell receptor beta chains follows, all from one sample in a study of blood T cell repertoires in COVID-19. Profiling relied on immunoSEQ multiplex PCR, and the TCRdb table lists in-frame clones only, not all of them. The sample holds approximately 140,000 clones, around four fifths seen once. Material: peripheral blood. The receptors derive from a man aged 40-49 years with active or convalescent COVID-19. Each CDR3 is given without its conserved first and last residue.

J gene: TRBJ2-3
CDR3 length: 11
V gene: TRBV12-3/TRBV12-4
CDR3 protein: ASSQQGLDTQY

J gene: TRBJ1-6
CDR3 length: 15
V gene: TRBV6-1
CDR3 protein: ASSEVGGSSYNSPLH

J gene: TRBJ1-3
CDR3 length: 12
V gene: TRBV21-1
CDR3 protein: AGGDRDSGNTIY

J gene: TRBJ2-3
CDR3 length: 14
V gene: TRBV11-3
CDR3 protein: ASSLGGQGTTDTQY

J gene: TRBJ2-7
CDR3 length: 12
V gene: TRBV5-1
CDR3 protein: ASSYGGESYEQY

J gene: TRBJ1-1
CDR3 length: 12
V gene: TRBV29-1
CDR3 protein: SVGSKGARTEAF

J gene: TRBJ2-7
CDR3 length: 13
V gene: TRBV30
CDR3 protein: AWSPTGGYGFEQY

J gene: TRBJ2-7
CDR3 length: 12
V gene: TRBV10-2
CDR3 protein: ASSLGVGSYEQY

J gene: TRBJ2-4
CDR3 length: 12
V gene: TRBV3-1/TRBV3-2
CDR3 protein: ASSSRDRDDIQY

J gene: TRBJ1-1
CDR3 length: 13
V gene: TRBV3-1/TRBV3-2
CDR3 protein: ASSARVGGGTEAF

J gene: TRBJ2-7
CDR3 length: 11
V gene: TRBV9
CDR3 protein: ASSVDTAEEQY

J gene: TRBJ2-5
CDR3 length: 13
V gene: TRBV5-1
CDR3 protein: ASSQPSGEQETQY

J gene: TRBJ2-7
CDR3 length: 12
V gene: TRBV7-2
CDR3 protein: ASSLGTGGSEQY

J gene: TRBJ2-3
CDR3 length: 12
V gene: TRBV5-1
CDR3 protein: ASSGQGGTDTQY

J gene: TRBJ1-1
CDR3 length: 14
V gene: TRBV4-3
CDR3 protein: ASSRKGQGASTEAF

J gene: TRBJ2-2
CDR3 length: 14
V gene: TRBV11-3
CDR3 protein: ASSPHSGEDTGELF

J gene: TRBJ2-7
CDR3 length: 13
V gene: TRBV27
CDR3 protein: ASRLEGRGPYEQY

J gene: TRBJ2-2
CDR3 length: 10
V gene: TRBV24-1
CDR3 protein: ATSDFRGELF

J gene: TRBJ2-3
CDR3 length: 13
V gene: TRBV30
CDR3 protein: AWKVSGGVTDTQY

J gene: TRBJ2-3
CDR3 length: 12
V gene: TRBV7-9
CDR3 protein: ASSLDGGGDTQY

J gene: TRBJ2-7
CDR3 length: 14
V gene: TRBV24-1
CDR3 protein: ATSDFWGSGGYEQY

J gene: TRBJ1-2
CDR3 length: 12
V gene: TRBV19
CDR3 protein: ASSTPRGFHGYT

J gene: TRBJ2-5
CDR3 length: 14
V gene: TRBV15
CDR3 protein: ATSRDWGSGQETQY

J gene: TRBJ2-3
CDR3 length: 16
V gene: TRBV10-3
CDR3 protein: AISESPFGRGGTDTQY

J gene: TRBJ2-6
CDR3 length: 13
V gene: TRBV30
CDR3 protein: AWDRRGSGANVLT

J gene: TRBJ2-7
CDR3 length: 12
V gene: TRBV21-1
CDR3 protein: ASSKESVTYEQY

J gene: TRBJ2-1
CDR3 length: 15
V gene: TRBV10-1
CDR3 protein: ASSESRDRVVGNEQF

J gene: TRBJ2-7
CDR3 length: 13
V gene: TRBV6-5
CDR3 protein: ASSYGGAPTYEQY